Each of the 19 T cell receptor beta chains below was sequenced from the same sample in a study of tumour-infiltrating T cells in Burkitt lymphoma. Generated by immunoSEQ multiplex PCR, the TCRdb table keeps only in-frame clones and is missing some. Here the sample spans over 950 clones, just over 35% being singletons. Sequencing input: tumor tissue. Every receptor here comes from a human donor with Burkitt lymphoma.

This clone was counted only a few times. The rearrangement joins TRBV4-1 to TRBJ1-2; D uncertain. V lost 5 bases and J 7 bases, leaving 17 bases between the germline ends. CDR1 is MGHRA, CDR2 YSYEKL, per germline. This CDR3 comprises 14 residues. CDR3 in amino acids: CASSAPGGGGGYTF. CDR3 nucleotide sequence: TGCGCCAGCAGCGCCCCGGGTGGAGGCGGTGGCTACACCTTC.

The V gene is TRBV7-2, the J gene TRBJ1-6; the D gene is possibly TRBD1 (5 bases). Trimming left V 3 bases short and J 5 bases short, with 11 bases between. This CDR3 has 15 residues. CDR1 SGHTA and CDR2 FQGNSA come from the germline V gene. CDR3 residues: CASSFVTENNSPLHF. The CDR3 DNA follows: TGTGCCAGCAGCTTTGTGACAGAGAATAATTCACCCCTCCACTTT. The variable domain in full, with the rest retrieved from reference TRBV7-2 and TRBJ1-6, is GAGVSQSPSNKVTEKGKDVELRCDPISGHTALYWYRQSLGQGLEFLIYFQGNSAPDKSGLPSDRFSAERTGGSVSTLTIQRTQQEDSAVYLCASSFVTENNSPLHFGNGTRLTVT.

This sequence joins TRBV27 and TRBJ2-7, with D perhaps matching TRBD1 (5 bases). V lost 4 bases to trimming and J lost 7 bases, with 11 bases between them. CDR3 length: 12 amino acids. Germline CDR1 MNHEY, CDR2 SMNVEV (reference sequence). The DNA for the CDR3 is TGTGCCAGCAGTTCCCTGGGGCGGGAGCAGTACTTC. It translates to CASSSLGREQYF.

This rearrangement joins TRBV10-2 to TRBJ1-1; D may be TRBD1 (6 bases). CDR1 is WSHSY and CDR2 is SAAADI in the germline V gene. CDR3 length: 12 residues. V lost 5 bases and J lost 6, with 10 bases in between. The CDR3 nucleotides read TGCGCCAGCAGTACAGGGATGGCTGAAGCTTTCTTT. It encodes CASSTGMAEAFF.

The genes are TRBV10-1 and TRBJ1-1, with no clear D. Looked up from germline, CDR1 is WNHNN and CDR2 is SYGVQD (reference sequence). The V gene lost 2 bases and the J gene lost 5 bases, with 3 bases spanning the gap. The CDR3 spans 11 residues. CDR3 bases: TGCGCCAGCAGTGAGGGGACTGAAGCTTTCTTT. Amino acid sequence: CASSEGTEAFF.

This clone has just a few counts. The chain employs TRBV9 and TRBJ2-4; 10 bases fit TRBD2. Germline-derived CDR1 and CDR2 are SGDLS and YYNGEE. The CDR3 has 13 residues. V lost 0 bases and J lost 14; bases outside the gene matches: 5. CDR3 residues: CASSVGTSGGEYF. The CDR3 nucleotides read TGTGCCAGCAGCGTAGGGACTAGCGGAGGAGAGTACTTC.

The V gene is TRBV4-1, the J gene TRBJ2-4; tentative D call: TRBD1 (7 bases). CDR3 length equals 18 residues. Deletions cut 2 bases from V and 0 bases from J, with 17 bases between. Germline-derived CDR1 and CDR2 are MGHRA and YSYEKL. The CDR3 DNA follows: TGCGCCAGCAGCCAAACCGGAGGGGGCACCATAGCCAAAAACATTCAGTACTTC. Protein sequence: CASSQTGGGTIAKNIQYF.

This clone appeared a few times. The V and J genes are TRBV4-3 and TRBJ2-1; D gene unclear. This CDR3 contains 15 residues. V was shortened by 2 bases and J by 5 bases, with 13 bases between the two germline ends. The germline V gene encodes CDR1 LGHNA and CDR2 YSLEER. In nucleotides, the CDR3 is TGCGCCAGCAGCCAACAAAGGACGGCCAACAATGAGCAGTTCTTC. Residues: CASSQQRTANNEQFF.

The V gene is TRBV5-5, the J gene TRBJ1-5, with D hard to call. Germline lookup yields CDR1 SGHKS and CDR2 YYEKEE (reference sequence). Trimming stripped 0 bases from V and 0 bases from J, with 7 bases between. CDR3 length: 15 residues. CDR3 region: CASSLGGYSNQPQHF. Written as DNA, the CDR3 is TGTGCCAGCAGCTTGGGCGGGTATAGCAATCAGCCCCAGCATTTT.

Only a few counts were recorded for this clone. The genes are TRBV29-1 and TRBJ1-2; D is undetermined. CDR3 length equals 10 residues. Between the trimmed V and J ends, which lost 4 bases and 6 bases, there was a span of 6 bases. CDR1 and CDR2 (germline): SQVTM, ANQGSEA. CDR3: CSVGKDGYTF. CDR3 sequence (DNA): TGCAGCGTTGGAAAGGATGGCTACACCTTC.

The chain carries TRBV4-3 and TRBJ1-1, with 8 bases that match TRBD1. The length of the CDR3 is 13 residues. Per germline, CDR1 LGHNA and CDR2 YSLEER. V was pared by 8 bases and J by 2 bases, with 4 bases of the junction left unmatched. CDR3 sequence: CASGTGANTEAFF. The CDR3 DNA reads TGCGCCAGCGGGACAGGTGCAAACACTGAAGCTTTCTTT.

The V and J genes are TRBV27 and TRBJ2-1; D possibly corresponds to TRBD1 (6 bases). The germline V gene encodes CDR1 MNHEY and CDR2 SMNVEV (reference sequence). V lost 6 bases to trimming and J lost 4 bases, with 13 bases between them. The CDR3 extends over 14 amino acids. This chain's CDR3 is CASSSLQGYNEQFF. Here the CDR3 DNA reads TGTGCCAGCAGCTCCTTACAGGGTTACAATGAGCAGTTCTTC.

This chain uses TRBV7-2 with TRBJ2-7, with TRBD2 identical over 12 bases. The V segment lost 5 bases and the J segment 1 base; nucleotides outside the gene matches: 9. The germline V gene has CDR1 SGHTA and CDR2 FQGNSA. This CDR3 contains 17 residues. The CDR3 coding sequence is TGTGCCAGCAGCGCCGGCCCTCTAGCGGGAGGGTCCTACGAGCAGTACTTC. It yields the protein CASSAGPLAGGSYEQYF.

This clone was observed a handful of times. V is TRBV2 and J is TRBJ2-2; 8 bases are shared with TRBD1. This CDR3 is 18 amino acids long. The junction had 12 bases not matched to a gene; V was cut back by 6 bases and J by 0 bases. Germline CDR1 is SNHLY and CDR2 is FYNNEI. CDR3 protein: CASSAPRGPKPNTGELFF. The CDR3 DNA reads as TGTGCCAGCAGCGCCCCCAGGGGGCCTAAACCGAACACCGGGGAGCTGTTTTTT.

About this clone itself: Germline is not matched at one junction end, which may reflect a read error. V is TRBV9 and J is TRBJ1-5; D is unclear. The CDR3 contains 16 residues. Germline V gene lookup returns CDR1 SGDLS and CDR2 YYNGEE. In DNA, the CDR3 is TGTGCCAGTAGCGCCCCCCCCGGGCCCCCCAATCAGCCCCAGCATTTT. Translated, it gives CASSAPPGPPNQPQHF.

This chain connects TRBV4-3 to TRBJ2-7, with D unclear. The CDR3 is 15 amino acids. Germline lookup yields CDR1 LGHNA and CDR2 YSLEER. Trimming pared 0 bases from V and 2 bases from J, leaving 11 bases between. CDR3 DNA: TGCGCCAGCAGCCAAGATTTAGCCAGTACCTACGAGCAGTACTTC. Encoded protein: CASSQDLASTYEQYF.

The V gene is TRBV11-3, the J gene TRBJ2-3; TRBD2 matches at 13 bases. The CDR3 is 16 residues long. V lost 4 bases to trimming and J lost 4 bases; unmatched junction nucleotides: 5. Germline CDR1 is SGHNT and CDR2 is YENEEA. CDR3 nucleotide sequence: TGTGCCAGCAGCTCCCGGACTAGCGGGAGTGCAGATACGCAGTATTTT. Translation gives CASSSRTSGSADTQYF.

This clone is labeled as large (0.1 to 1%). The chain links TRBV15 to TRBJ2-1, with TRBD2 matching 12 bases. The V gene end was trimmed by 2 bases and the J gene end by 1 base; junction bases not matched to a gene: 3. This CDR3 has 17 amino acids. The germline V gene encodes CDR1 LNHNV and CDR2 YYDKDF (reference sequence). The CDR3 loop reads CATSRTSGRLSYNEQFF. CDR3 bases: TGTGCCACCAGCAGAACTAGCGGGAGGCTTTCCTACAATGAGCAGTTCTTC.

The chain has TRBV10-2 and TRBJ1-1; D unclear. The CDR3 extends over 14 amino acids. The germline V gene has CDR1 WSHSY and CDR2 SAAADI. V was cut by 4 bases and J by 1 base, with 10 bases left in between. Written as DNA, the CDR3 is TGCGCCAGCAGTGGTGAGTCCGGGAACACTGAAGCTTTCTTT. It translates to CASSGESGNTEAFF.